The 21 T cell receptor beta chains listed next were all sequenced from one sample in a study of shared clonotypes between healthy human individuals. Only in-frame clones appear in the TCRdb table, and some are missing; sequencing was by immunoSEQ multiplex PCR. The data contain 850,000 to 1,100,000 clones, roughly 80% of them singletons. Sample: memory CD4+ T cells from PBMCs. Subset defined: CD45RA-negative fraction. The source is a man between 18 and 35 years old in good health. Some clones in this sample may be carry-over from other donors' samples.

This sequence joins TRBV7-8 and TRBJ2-5, with D unresolved. Trimming shortened V by 3 bases and J by 5 bases, and 10 bases separated the two germline ends. The germline V gene encodes CDR1 SGHVS and CDR2 FQNEAQ. The CDR3 sequence is 13 residues long. CDR3 sequence: CASSLGSIETQYF. CDR3 DNA: TGTGCCAGCAGCTTGGGTAGTATCGAGACCCAGTACTTC. Variable domain in full (rest from reference TRBV7-8 and TRBJ2-5): GAGVSQSPRYKVAKRGQDVALRCDPISGHVSLFWYQQALGQGPEFLTYFQNEAQLDKSGLPSDRFFAERPEGSVSTLKIQRTQQEDSAVYLCASSLGSIETQYFGPGTRLLVL.

Of note for this clone: Other DNA sequences in this sample translate to the same CDR3. The rearrangement uses TRBV28 and TRBJ1-1; unclear D gene. The CDR3 spans 14 residues. Germline assignment: CDR1 MDHEN and CDR2 SYDVKM. Trimming pared 3 bases from V and 1 base from J, leaving 9 bases between. CDR3 nucleotide sequence: TGTGCCAGCAGTTTGAGGCGGCAGAACACTGAAGCTTTCTTT. Amino acid sequence: CASSLRRQNTEAFF. Using reference TRBV28 and TRBJ1-1 for the parts outside the CDR3, the full variable domain is DVKVTQSSRYLVKRTGEKVFLECVQDMDHENMFWYRQDPGLGLRLIYFSYDVKMKEKGDIPEGYSVSREKKERFSLILESASTNQTSMYLCASSLRRQNTEAFFGQGTRLTVV.

This clone was picked up one time. This sequence joins TRBV30 and TRBJ2-3; no firm D call. V was trimmed by 3 bases and J by 7 bases, leaving 8 bases between them. Looked up from germline, CDR1 is GTSNPN and CDR2 is SVGIG (reference sequence). The CDR3 is 11 residues long. The CDR3 loop reads CAWRAENTQYF. The CDR3 DNA is TGTGCCTGGAGGGCGGAGAATACGCAGTATTTT.

The chain has TRBV4-1 and TRBJ1-5; D might be TRBD1 (6 bases). Germline loops: CDR1 MGHRA, CDR2 YSYEKL. The CDR3 is made up of 14 amino acids. Trimming removed 1 base from V and 9 bases from J, with 13 bases in between. CDR3 loop: CASSQGQDQGPQHF. Written as DNA, the CDR3 is TGCGCCAGCAGCCAAGGACAGGATCAAGGGCCCCAGCATTTT.

This clone was detected a few times. CDR3 in amino acids: CASSLSIGGEQYF. CDR3 coding DNA: TGTGCCAGCAGCTTATCGATTGGGGGCGAGCAGTACTTC. J is TRBJ2-7 and V is TRBV11-2; TRBD1 or TRBD2 may be the D gene (5 bases each). CDR1 is SGHAT, CDR2 FQNNGV, per germline. V was cut by 2 bases and J by 6 bases, with 11 bases left in between. This CDR3 is built from 13 residues. Full variable domain (missing parts from reference TRBV11-2 and TRBJ2-7): EAGVAQSPRYKIIEKRQSVAFWCNPISGHATLYWYQQILGQGPKLLIQFQNNGVVDDSQLPKDRFSAERLKGVDSTLKIQPAKLEDSAVYLCASSLSIGGEQYFGPGTRLTVT.

The chain is built from TRBV4-1 and TRBJ2-3, with TRBD1 matching over 8 bases. Unmatched junction bases numbered 15, after V lost 3 bases and J lost 1 base. The CDR3 totals 19 residues. From germline, CDR1 is MGHRA and CDR2 YSYEKL. The CDR3 loop is CASSQGPGTGRAGTDTQYF. CDR3 in DNA: TGCGCCAGCAGCCAGGGTCCCGGGACAGGCCGAGCCGGCACAGATACGCAGTATTTT.

The rearrangement joins TRBV5-1 to TRBJ2-2; 11 bases line up with TRBD2. V was pared by 4 bases and J by 6 bases, with 8 bases of the junction left unmatched. The germline CDR1 and CDR2 sequences are SGHRS and YFSETQ. There are 16 residues in the CDR3. CDR3: CASSALLAGDSGELFF. The CDR3 nucleotides read TGCGCCAGCAGCGCGTTACTAGCGGGAGACTCCGGGGAGCTGTTTTTT.

Points on this clone: The sample holds other DNA sequences that translate to the same CDR3. The gene calls are TRBV18 and TRBJ1-2; perhaps TRBD1 as D (6 bases). Germline V lookup: CDR1 KGHSH, CDR2 LQKENI. The length of the CDR3 is 12 residues. V lost 1 base, J lost 8 bases, and 8 bases lay in between. CDR3: CASSPQGDGYTF. Here the CDR3 DNA reads TGTGCCAGCTCACCACAGGGGGACGGCTACACCTTC.

This clone was counted a few times. This sample includes further DNA sequences coding for the same CDR3. The chain combines TRBV28 with TRBJ2-3, with D perhaps matching TRBD2 (6 bases). CDR1 is MDHEN, CDR2 SYDVKM, per germline. The CDR3 sequence is 13 residues long. Trimming removed 2 bases at V and 3 bases at J, with 6 bases between. CDR3 nucleotides: TGTGCCAGCAGTTTACGGGGGACAGATACGCAGTATTTT. Its translation: CASSLRGTDTQYF.

The chain recombines TRBV7-2 with TRBJ2-1, with D perhaps TRBD1 (5 bases). Trimming pared 4 bases from V and 12 bases from J, leaving 28 bases between. CDR3 length: 17 amino acids. Germline V gene lookup returns CDR1 SGHTA and CDR2 FQGNSA. CDR3 nucleotides: TGTGCCAGCAGCTATCAGGGAAGGAGCCATCCAAAGTTCGGGCAGTTCTTC. The encoded protein is CASSYQGRSHPKFGQFF.

This chain joins TRBV9 and TRBJ2-7; 7 bases agree with TRBD1. The germline CDR1 and CDR2 sequences are SGDLS and YYNGEE. This CDR3 has 15 amino acids. V trimming: 0 bases; J trimming: 3 bases; junction bases outside the gene matches: 6. The CDR3, as DNA: TGTGCCAGCAGCGTAGAAGGGACAGAGGGCTACGAGCAGTACTTC. Translation: CASSVEGTEGYEQYF.

This clone was recorded a few times. The chain links TRBV4-2 to TRBJ1-2, with 7 nucleotides matching TRBD1. This CDR3 comprises 15 residues. The germline V gene encodes CDR1 LGHNA and CDR2 YNFKEQ. Losses at the gene ends were 1 base for V and 4 bases for J; bases not matched to a gene: 6. CDR3 sequence reads: CASSQGVRDSYGYTF. DNA of the CDR3: TGTGCCAGCAGCCAAGGGGTTCGGGACAGCTATGGCTACACCTTC.

This clone was counted a few times. V usage is TRBV28 and J usage is TRBJ1-5; the D is unclear. Germline V gene sequence: CDR1 MDHEN, CDR2 SYDVKM. The CDR3 is 12 amino acids. The V and J ends lost 6 bases and 6 bases respectively, with 9 bases between them. CDR3 protein: CASRTQVQPQHF. Here the CDR3 DNA reads TGTGCCAGCAGGACCCAGGTTCAGCCCCAGCATTTT. The whole variable domain, remainder taken from reference TRBV28 and TRBJ1-5, is DVKVTQSSRYLVKRTGEKVFLECVQDMDHENMFWYRQDPGLGLRLIYFSYDVKMKEKGDIPEGYSVSREKKERFSLILESASTNQTSMYLCASRTQVQPQHFGDGTRLSIL.

This clone was counted only a few times. This sequence joins TRBV5-1 and TRBJ1-1; weak D call: TRBD1 (5 bases). CDR3 length equals 14 residues. Per the germline V gene, CDR1 is SGHRS and CDR2 is YFSETQ. V dropped 4 bases and J dropped 1 base, with 11 bases sitting between them. CDR3 amino acids: CASSGGTGNTEAFF. In DNA, the CDR3 is TGCGCCAGCAGCGGTGGGACGGGGAACACTGAAGCTTTCTTT. The variable domain in full, with the rest retrieved from reference TRBV5-1 and TRBJ1-1, is KAGVTQTPRYLIKTRGQQVTLSCSPISGHRSVSWYQQTPGQGLQFLFEYFSETQRNKGNFPGRFSGRQFSNSRSEMNVSTLELGDSALYLCASSGGTGNTEAFFGQGTRLTVV.

Of note for this clone: A much larger clone differs by one base, so this may be a read error. Within the sample, other DNA sequences also encode this same CDR3. V and J are TRBV11-3 and TRBJ2-2, with unresolved D. This CDR3 region has 12 residues. From germline, CDR1 is SGHNT and CDR2 YENEEA. Deletions cut 3 bases from V and 3 bases from J, with 2 bases between. The DNA of the CDR3 is TGTGCCAGCAGCTTGGACACCGGGGAGCTGTTTTTT. Residues: CASSLDTGELFF.

This sequence joins TRBV28 and TRBJ2-7; D might be TRBD1 (6 bases). Trimming removed 6 bases from V and 1 base from J, with 16 bases in between. The CDR3 totals 15 residues. Germline CDR1 and CDR2: MDHEN and SYDVKM. The CDR3 is CASSRPRGSSYEQYF. Written as DNA, the CDR3 is TGTGCCAGCAGCAGACCGAGGGGGTCTTCCTACGAGCAGTACTTC.

This chain connects TRBV28 to TRBJ2-7; D might be TRBD1 (5 bases). V was pared by 4 bases and J by 3 bases, with 19 bases between. Germline V lookup: CDR1 MDHEN, CDR2 SYDVKM. CDR3 length: 16 amino acids. The CDR3 is CASSSHQGYRVYEQYF. The CDR3 nucleotides read TGTGCCAGCAGTTCTCACCAGGGATATAGGGTCTACGAGCAGTACTTC. Using reference TRBV28 and TRBJ2-7 for the parts outside the CDR3, the full variable domain is DVKVTQSSRYLVKRTGEKVFLECVQDMDHENMFWYRQDPGLGLRLIYFSYDVKMKEKGDIPEGYSVSREKKERFSLILESASTNQTSMYLCASSSHQGYRVYEQYFGPGTRLTVT.

The V and J genes are TRBV21-1 and TRBJ1-2; the table calls TRBD1, which could not be checked here. TRBV21-1 is an annotated pseudogene. The CDR3 length is 13 residues. CDR3 sequence (DNA): TGTGCCCCAACACTAGGGGGAAACTATGGCTACACCTTC. Protein product: CAPTLGGNYGYTF.

The chain joins TRBV28 to TRBJ2-2; D unresolved. The CDR3 is 13 residues long. Trimming took off 7 bases at V and 1 base at J, with 7 bases between the two ends. Germline lookup yields CDR1 MDHEN and CDR2 SYDVKM. Here the CDR3 reads CASMQRNTGELFF. CDR3 sequence (DNA): TGTGCCAGCATGCAGCGGAACACCGGGGAGCTGTTTTTT.

The chain couples TRBV18 to TRBJ1-4; the D gene is possibly TRBD1 (5 bases). The length of the CDR3 is 17 residues. Trimming took 3 bases from V and 5 from J, leaving 19 bases between them. CDR1 is KGHSH and CDR2 is LQKENI in the germline V gene. CDR3 region: CASSPGSGQTINEKLFF. DNA for the CDR3: TGTGCCAGCTCACCGGGTTCGGGGCAGACAATAAATGAAAAACTGTTTTTT.

V and J are TRBV7-8 and TRBJ1-2, with 7 bases lining up with TRBD1. J was trimmed by 3 bases and V by 5 bases; bases with no gene match: 6. CDR1 is SGHVS, CDR2 FQNEAQ, per germline. The CDR3 is made up of 14 amino acids. The CDR3 DNA reads as TGTGCCAGCAGCCGGGGGACAGACTACTATGGCTACACCTTC. Protein product: CASSRGTDYYGYTF.